This T cell receptor beta chain was profiled in a study of T cells in Graves' hyperthyroidism and ophthalmopathy. Study-level information: Pretreatment peripheral blood was obtained at initial diagnosis.

Clinical symptoms, serum thyroxine and TRAb, thyroid ultrasound and orbital computed tomography were used for the diagnoses. At least ten counts were recorded for this clonotype. The CDR3 is made up of 12 amino acids. Germline V CDR1 and CDR2: MDHEN, SYDVKM. With 8 bases removed from V and 3 bases from J, the gap between germline ends came to 10 bases. It was RNA transcripts that yielded the amplified TCR beta CDR3 regions. RT-PCR in the first round (using the HTBI primer set) targeted the TCR CDR3. TCRdb redid the calling of the multiplex PCR reads with MiXCR, one entry per CDR3 protein. The repertoire consists of 200,000 to 300,000 distinct CDR3 sequences, with almost 25% occurring once and the leading ten covering roughly 35%.

The rearrangement links TRBV28 to TRBJ1-1; D is perhaps TRBD1 (6 bases). This TCR was recovered from a woman in her 40s with Graves' ophthalmopathy. Sequenced material: blood. The CDR3 region is CASFTGYTEAFF. DNA of the CDR3: TGTGCCAGCTTTACAGGGTACACTGAAGCTTTCTTT.